These T cell receptor beta chains were read from a single sample in a study of blood T cells in healthy people across ages. TCRdb itself ran the 5' RACE reads through MiXCR, one entry per CDR3 protein. The data contain some 1.1 million distinct CDR3 sequences, around two fifths of them seen just once; the ten biggest clones take up around 14%. The sequencing input was blood. The receptors were sampled from a man between 18 and 29 years old in good health. CDR3s include the opening cysteine and the closing phenylalanine or tryptophan. D genes are given only for firm matches. Not every row has a clone size; where given, it reads once, few, many or a size class.

clone_size	v_call	j_call	d_call	cdr3_nt	cdr3_aa
NA	TRBV5-5	TRBJ2-2	NA	TGTGCCAGCAGCTTTGTTGCGGTGCCCGGGATCGGGGAGCTGTTTTTT	CASSFVAVPGIGELFF
once	TRBV28	TRBJ1-6	NA	TGTGCCAGCAGCTCTCCCTGGGACATCCAAAACAGTCCACCCCTCCACTTT	CASSSPWDIQNSPPLHF
NA	TRBV7-2	TRBJ2-1	NA	TGTGCCAGCAGCTTAGGAAGGAACAACAATGAGCAGTTCTTC	CASSLGRNNNEQFF
NA	TRBV25-1	TRBJ1-6	NA	TGTGCCACCTTGGCGGGCGATAATTCACCCCTCCACTTT	CATLAGDNSPLHF
NA	TRBV5-1	TRBJ2-1	TRBD1	TGCGCCAGCAGCCGGACAGGGGAGTACTACAATGAGCAGTTCTTC	CASSRTGEYYNEQFF
NA	TRBV12-3/TRBV12-4	TRBJ2-2	NA	TGTGCCAGCGTAAGGGGGCTTTACGGCGGGGGGCCAGCGGAGCTGTTTTTT	CASVRGLYGGGPAELFF
NA	TRBV12-3/TRBV12-4	TRBJ1-1	NA	TGTGCCAGCAGTTTAGAGGGTTGGGGAAGCACTGAAGCTTTCTTT	CASSLEGWGSTEAFF
few	TRBV20-1	TRBJ2-3	NA	TGCAGTGCTAGAGAGGGGGCTACGCAGTATTTT	CSAREGATQYF
NA	TRBV14	TRBJ1-1	NA	TGTGCCAGCAACCCCAACCTTAACACTGAAGCTTTCTTT	CASNPNLNTEAFF
NA	TRBV7-2	TRBJ1-1	TRBD1	TGTGCCAGCAGCTCATACAGGGGACCTTCTACTGAAGCTTTCTTT	CASSSYRGPSTEAFF
few	TRBV28	TRBJ1-2	TRBD1	TGTGCCAGCTACGGGACAGTCTATGGCTACACCTTC	CASYGTVYGYTF
few	TRBV4-1	TRBJ1-4	TRBD1	TGCGCCAGCAGCCCCGGGACAGGTCCAACTAATGAAAAACTGTTTTTT	CASSPGTGPTNEKLFF
few	TRBV7-2	TRBJ1-5	NA	TGTGCCAGCAGCACCAGACCCTTTTATAGCAATCAGCCCCAGCATTTT	CASSTRPFYSNQPQHF
few	TRBV7-3	TRBJ2-5	NA	TGTGCCAGCAGCTTAAGTCGGGATGACAATGAGCAGTACTTC	CASSLSRDDNEQYF
NA	TRBV7-2	TRBJ1-4	NA	TGTGCCAGCAGCTTCAGGGTGCGGGAAGAACTGTTTTTT	CASSFRVREELFF
NA	TRBV2	TRBJ1-2	TRBD1	TGTGCCAGCGGCCGGGACAGGGAGATCTATGGCTACACCTTC	CASGRDREIYGYTF
few	TRBV20-1	TRBJ2-5	TRBD2	TGCAGTGCTAAGCTAGCGGGGGCATACAATGAGCAGTACTTC	CSAKLAGAYNEQYF
NA	TRBV4-1	TRBJ2-2	NA	TGCGCCAGCAGCCAAGATTTTCCCCAAGCGAACACCGGGGAGCTGTTTTTT	CASSQDFPQANTGELFF
few	TRBV20-1	TRBJ2-1	NA	TGCAGTGCTAGAGATGAGGCAGTCACCTCCTACAATGAGCAGTTCTTC	CSARDEAVTSYNEQFF
NA	TRBV9	TRBJ2-5	TRBD2	TGTGCCAGCAGCGTAGGGACTAGCGGGGGGGGCGGTAAGCAGTACTTC	CASSVGTSGGGGKQYF
NA	TRBV24-1	TRBJ2-3	NA	TGTGCCACCAGTGTGGGCAGGGCGGGCACAGATACGCAGTATTTT	CATSVGRAGTDTQYF
NA	TRBV3-1	TRBJ1-6	NA	TGTGCCAGCAGCTGGGGACTCCCTGATAATTCACCCCTCCACTTT	CASSWGLPDNSPLHF
few	TRBV28	TRBJ2-1	TRBD2	TGTGCCAGCCGGGAGACTAGCGGGGTCCATTGGTTCTTC	CASRETSGVHWFF
NA	TRBV6-2/TRBV6-3	TRBJ1-5	NA	TGTGCCAGCAGTTATCTTGTCGAGGAACCCTATAGCAATCAGCCCCAGCATTTT	CASSYLVEEPYSNQPQHF
few	TRBV20-1	TRBJ1-5	NA	TGCAGTGCTCTCCGAAACGGCGGAGGTTGGGAGCCCCAGCATTTT	CSALRNGGGWEPQHF
NA	TRBV7-9	TRBJ2-5	NA	TGTGCCAGCAGCTTAGTATTTGGGGACGACAATGAGCAGTACTTC	CASSLVFGDDNEQYF
NA	TRBV7-2	TRBJ2-3	NA	TGTGCCAGCAGCACCAAAACGGTTAGCCCAGCAGATACGCAGTATTTT	CASSTKTVSPADTQYF
few	TRBV28	TRBJ1-5	NA	TGTGCCAGCATGAAGGACCCCTATCAGCCCCAGCATTTT	CASMKDPYQPQHF
NA	TRBV6-6	TRBJ1-1	NA	TGTGCCAGCAGGGAAGGACAGCTGATGAACACTGAAGCTTTCTTT	CASREGQLMNTEAFF
few	TRBV9	TRBJ2-1	TRBD2	TGTGCCAGCGACGGGGGGGAGTCCTACAATGAGCAGTTCTTC	CASDGGESYNEQFF
few	TRBV9	TRBJ1-2	TRBD1	TGTGCCAGCAGCGTGGACAGGGTTCGTGGCTACACCTTC	CASSVDRVRGYTF
NA	TRBV4-3	TRBJ1-3	NA	TGCGCCAGCAGCCAAGATATACCAGTGTTTGGAAACACCATATATTTT	CASSQDIPVFGNTIYF
NA	TRBV5-1	TRBJ2-7	NA	TGCGCCAGCAGCTTGAGGGCACCGTCCTACGAGCAGTACTTC	CASSLRAPSYEQYF
NA	TRBV9	TRBJ2-7	NA	TGTGCCAGCAGCCCAGGGGGGAGGAGCTCCTACGAGCAGTACTTC	CASSPGGRSSYEQYF
many	TRBV3-1	TRBJ1-1	TRBD1	TGTGCCAGCAGCTATGACAGGGGTGGCACTGAAGCTTTCTTT	CASSYDRGGTEAFF
few	TRBV5-1	TRBJ1-1	TRBD1	TGCGCCAGCAGCCCGGGGACAGGTCGGGCCACTGAAGCTTTCTTT	CASSPGTGRATEAFF
NA	TRBV7-3	TRBJ2-3	NA	TGTGCCAGCAGCTTCCAGATCTCAGATACGCAGTATTTT	CASSFQISDTQYF
few	TRBV25-1	TRBJ2-5	NA	TGTGCCAGCAGTGACCCGGACAGACAAGAGACCCAGTACTTC	CASSDPDRQETQYF
NA	TRBV20-1	TRBJ1-5	NA	TGCAGTGCTAGAGATTCAAAGGGGGATCAGCCCCAGCATTTT	CSARDSKGDQPQHF
NA	TRBV11-2	TRBJ1-2	NA	TGTGCCAGCAGAGTTGGGGGTATCGGCTATGGCTACACCTTC	CASRVGGIGYGYTF
NA	TRBV4-1	TRBJ1-1	NA	TGCGCCAGCAGCCAAGATAGGGCCCAGGGACGATTCGACACTGAAGCTTTCTTT	CASSQDRAQGRFDTEAFF
many	TRBV6-2/TRBV6-3	TRBJ2-1	TRBD2	TGTGCCAGCAGTTACTGGGCGGGGGGGCCGGTTAATGAGCAGTTCTTC	CASSYWAGGPVNEQFF
few	TRBV6-2/TRBV6-3	TRBJ2-7	NA	TGTGCCACCTTATACGAGGAGGACGAGCAGTACTTC	CATLYEEDEQYF
NA	TRBV7-2	TRBJ1-5	NA	TGTGTCAGCAGCCAGGGGATGGGCAATCAGCCCCAGCATTTT	CVSSQGMGNQPQHF
NA	TRBV28	TRBJ1-5	NA	TGTGCCAGCAGTAGAGAGACGCAGTATAGCAATCAGCCCCAGCATTTT	CASSRETQYSNQPQHF
NA	TRBV5-1	TRBJ1-4	NA	TGCGCCAGCAGCTTGGTCAGGGCCACTAATGAAAAACTGTTTTTT	CASSLVRATNEKLFF
once	TRBV12-3/TRBV12-4	TRBJ1-1	NA	TGTGCCAGTAAGACGGACCCGAACACTGAAGCTTTCTTT	CASKTDPNTEAFF
few	TRBV20-1	TRBJ1-4	TRBD1	TGCAGTGCTAGAGATTCGGACAGGGGGGATGAAAAACTGTTTTTT	CSARDSDRGDEKLFF
NA	TRBV7-9	TRBJ2-2	TRBD1	TGTGCCAGCAGCTTCAGGACAGGGGTGGCCGGGGAGCTGTTTTTT	CASSFRTGVAGELFF
few	TRBV6-6	TRBJ1-2	NA	TGTGCCAGCAGTTACGCCGGGCAGGCGGGCTACACCTTC	CASSYAGQAGYTF
few	TRBV20-1	TRBJ2-1	NA	TGCAGTGCTTGGGGGACGAATGAGCAGTTCTTC	CSAWGTNEQFF
NA	TRBV3-1	TRBJ2-1	TRBD1	TGTGCCAGCAGCCGGTCGGACAGGTCGAGGGAGCAGTTCTTC	CASSRSDRSREQFF
NA	TRBV30	TRBJ2-4	NA	TGTGCCTGGAGTGGAGGGGGTTACGAGAACATTCAGTACTTC	CAWSGGGYENIQYF
NA	TRBV6-2/TRBV6-3	TRBJ1-1	NA	TGTGCCAGCACCGTTCCCCCTATGAACACTGAAGCTTTCTTT	CASTVPPMNTEAFF
NA	TRBV5-1	TRBJ1-1	TRBD1	TGCGCCAGCAGCTCTAACAGGGGAACGAACACTGAAGCTTTCTTT	CASSSNRGTNTEAFF
NA	TRBV18	TRBJ1-1	NA	TGTGCCAGCTCACCAGAAGGGTTAGCGGGAAACACTGAAGCTTTCTTT	CASSPEGLAGNTEAFF
NA	TRBV20-1	TRBJ2-5	NA	TGCAGTGCTAGAGAGAGCTCAATCCTGGAGACCCAGTACTTC	CSARESSILETQYF
NA	TRBV12-3/TRBV12-4	TRBJ1-1	TRBD1	TGTGCCAGCAGTTTTTGGGACAGGGGAGGGACTGAAGCTTTCTTT	CASSFWDRGGTEAFF
few	TRBV12-3/TRBV12-4	TRBJ1-5	NA	TGTGCCAGCAGCCGGACGGCAAACAATCAGCCCCAGCATTTT	CASSRTANNQPQHF
few	TRBV7-2	TRBJ2-7	NA	TGTGCCAGCAGCTTAGCGCACGAGCAGTACTTC	CASSLAHEQYF